A selection of T cell receptor beta chains follows, all from one sample in a study of T cells after yellow fever vaccination. TCRdb analysed the 5' RACE reads with MiXCR anew, one entry per CDR3 protein. The sample lists 500,000 to 650,000 distinct CDR3 sequences, roughly an eighth occurring once. Sequencing used PBMCs, obtained on the day of the yellow fever booster vaccination. Source of these receptors: a man aged 25 to 45 who received the YFV17D yellow fever vaccine. Each CDR3 is given with its conserved first and last residue. A D gene is named only where the DNA matches it firmly. A clone size is listed for some rows: how often the clone was seen (once, few, many), or a class if it is expanded.

clone_size j_call v_call d_call cdr3_nt cdr3_aa
few TRBJ1-2 TRBV12-3/TRBV12-4 NA TGTGCCAGCAGCCCCCCGGGTAGGGGTGCTGGCTACACCTTC CASSPPGRGAGYTF
NA TRBJ2-5 TRBV9 TRBD2 TGTGCCAGCAGCGTCGGACTAGGACGAGAGACCCAGTACTTC CASSVGLGRETQYF
many TRBJ1-2 TRBV6-2/TRBV6-3 NA TGTGCCAGCATAGACGTCTCTAACTATGGCTACACCTTC CASIDVSNYGYTF
NA TRBJ2-7 TRBV7-9 NA TGTGCCAGCAGCTTAAGTGTAGGGGGGGAGCAGTACTTC CASSLSVGGEQYF
NA TRBJ2-4 TRBV20-1 NA TGCAGTGCTGAGAACAGCAACTCTTCCAAAAACATTCAGTACTTC CSAENSNSSKNIQYF
NA TRBJ2-7 TRBV20-1 NA TGCAGTGCTGAGGAACACGGAGCGCTCGAGCAGTACTTC CSAEEHGALEQYF
NA TRBJ2-2 TRBV7-9 NA TGTGCCAGCCTAATATCCACCGGGGAGCTGTTTTTT CASLISTGELFF
many TRBJ1-2 TRBV11-2 NA TGTGCCAGCAGCTTAGATAGGTCTGGCTACACCTTC CASSLDRSGYTF
few TRBJ2-1 TRBV6-5 TRBD2 TGTGCCAGCAGTTGGATCCTAGCGGGAGTGGCGAATGAGCAGTTCTTC CASSWILAGVANEQFF
NA TRBJ1-5 TRBV20-1 TRBD1 TGCAGTGCTAGCCAGACAGGGTATAGCAATCAGCCCCAGCATTTT CSASQTGYSNQPQHF
NA TRBJ2-3 TRBV4-2 TRBD1 TGTGCCAGCAGACAGAACCGGGACAGGGGGACAGATACGCAGTATTTT CASRQNRDRGTDTQYF
few TRBJ2-5 TRBV20-1 NA TGCAGTGCTAGCGCCCGGGACCCAGCCGGGACCCAGTACTTC CSASARDPAGTQYF
few TRBJ2-1 TRBV20-1 TRBD2 TGCAGTGCTAGGGCTAGCGGGAGGGCCGCGTTCTTC CSARASGRAAFF
few TRBJ2-2 TRBV5-4 NA TGTGCCAGCAGACCCGGAGGGCGGGCCTACACCGGGGAGCTGTTTTTT CASRPGGRAYTGELFF
many TRBJ2-7 TRBV7-2 NA TGTGCCAGCAGCTTAGAGAGCGGCTACGAGCAGTACTTC CASSLESGYEQYF
NA TRBJ1-1 TRBV6-6 NA TGTGCCATCGCCTCGGGCGGCACTGAAGCTTTCTTT CAIASGGTEAFF
many TRBJ2-1 TRBV5-1 NA TGCGCCAGCAGCGCGGGACTTCGTTACAATGAGCAGTTCTTC CASSAGLRYNEQFF
few TRBJ2-7 TRBV2 NA TGTGCCAGCAGTGAATCCCGGACAGATTACGAGCAGTACTTC CASSESRTDYEQYF
NA TRBJ2-2 TRBV19 NA TGTGCCAGTAGTGAGTCGAACACCGGGGAGCTGTTTTTT CASSESNTGELFF
NA TRBJ2-6 TRBV29-1 NA TGCAGCGCCGCACGCTCTGGGGCCAACGTCCTGACTTTC CSAARSGANVLTF
NA TRBJ1-2 TRBV10-3 NA TGTGCCATCAGTGGGGCAGACGATTTTTGGGGCTACACCTTC CAISGADDFWGYTF
few TRBJ2-5 TRBV28 NA TGTGCCAGCAGGCACGGACGCATACGGGGCGAGACCCAGTACTTC CASRHGRIRGETQYF